This is a list of T cell receptor beta chains from one sample in a study of regulatory dendritic cells for organ transplantation. Data came from immunoSEQ multiplex PCR; TCRdb stores just in-frame clones and leaves some out. The sample shows tens of thousands of clones, approximately 86% of them seen only once. Sequencing was done on a sample of naive CD8+ T cells from blood. These receptors originate from a human donor in good health. Each CDR3 is given with its conserved first and last residue. The D gene is left open where the match is weak. A clone size is listed for some rows: how often the clone was seen (once, few, many), or a class if it is expanded.

TRBJ1-1 | - | TRBV9 | - | TGTGCCAGCAGCGTAGTTGAGAAACTCATGAACACTGAAGCTTTCTTT | CASSVVEKLMNTEAFF
TRBJ2-7 | - | TRBV6-5 | - | TGTGCCAGCAGCCACGGGATTTCCTACGAGCAGTACTTC | CASSHGISYEQYF
TRBJ2-7 | - | TRBV6-6 | - | TGTGCCAGCAGTTACAGTGCTACCCCCTACGAGCAGTACTTC | CASSYSATPYEQYF
TRBJ1-1 | - | TRBV7-9 | few | TGTGCCAGCAGCGTGGAGGTGAACACTGAAGCTTTCTTT | CASSVEVNTEAFF
TRBJ1-6 | TRBD1 | TRBV4-1 | few | TGCGCCAGCAGCCTAGAGCCCGGGACAGCAAATTCACCCCTCCACTTT | CASSLEPGTANSPLHF
TRBJ1-2 | TRBD1 | TRBV2 | - | TGTGCCAGTCCTACGACAGGGAAAAACTATGGCTACACCTTC | CASPTTGKNYGYTF
TRBJ1-5 | - | TRBV7-8 | - | TGTGCCAGCACCGACATGACTATAAATCAGCCCCAGCATTTT | CASTDMTINQPQHF
TRBJ2-1 | TRBD1 | TRBV6-4 | - | TGTGCCAGCAGTGATAACAGGGGTTCCTACAATGAGCAGTTCTTC | CASSDNRGSYNEQFF
TRBJ1-1 | TRBD1 | TRBV7-9 | - | TGTGCCAGCAGCTCGCCGGGACAGGGACCGCGAGGAGCTTTCTTT | CASSSPGQGPRGAFF
TRBJ2-1 | TRBD2 | TRBV6-5 | - | TGTGTATTGGGCGGGGGGCAGTACAATGAGCAGTTCTTC | CVLGGGQYNEQFF
TRBJ2-3 | TRBD2 | TRBV19 | - | TGTGCCAGTAGTATGGTTGCGGGGGCAGATACGCAGTATTTT | CASSMVAGADTQYF
TRBJ2-7 | - | TRBV19 | - | TGTGCCAGTAGTCCAGGGATTTCCTACGAGCAGTACTTC | CASSPGISYEQYF
TRBJ1-2 | - | TRBV6-5 | - | TGTGCCAGCAGCCCCCTACAGGGTACCTTCTGGGGCTACACCTTC | CASSPLQGTFWGYTF